The present T cell receptor (beta chain) was sequenced within a study of cytomegalovirus exposure and HLA in healthy donors. A multiplex PCR was run with 60 Vbeta primers and 13 Jbeta primers. Clones were sequenced by immunoSEQ multiplex PCR, and TCRdb holds only the in-frame ones, with some missing. This table holds roughly 110,000 clones, over 65% found once. Study-wide points: An analysis that came later showed most CMV-associated TCR beta chains appearing HLA-restricted. Reports showed the classifier diagnosing cytomegalovirus status with high specificity and sensitivity.

Germline CDR1 and CDR2: MNHEY and SVGAGI. The V end lost 6 bases, the J end lost 3 bases, and 17 bases lay between the germline ends. This CDR3 spans 15 amino acids. For this clone: Its antigen remains unidentified.

This TCR was sampled from a female donor in good health and CMV-seronegative. The rearrangement links TRBV6-5 to TRBJ1-2; D possibly corresponds to TRBD1 (6 bases). Material for sequencing was PBMCs. The CDR3 DNA reads TGTGCCAGCAGAGAATGGACAGCTACCGACTATGGCTACACCTTC. This codes for CASREWTATDYGYTF.